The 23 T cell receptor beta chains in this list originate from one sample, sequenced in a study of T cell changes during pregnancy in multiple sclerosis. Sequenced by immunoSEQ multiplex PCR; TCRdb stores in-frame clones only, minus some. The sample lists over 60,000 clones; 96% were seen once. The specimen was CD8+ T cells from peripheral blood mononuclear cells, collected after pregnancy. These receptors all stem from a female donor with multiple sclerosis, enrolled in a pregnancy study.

The CDR3 reads CASSLTGTGGIYGYTF. The CDR3 DNA reads TGTGCCAGCAGTTTGACCGGGACAGGGGGGATCTATGGCTACACCTTC. V and J are TRBV27 and TRBJ1-2, with 11 bases matching TRBD1. The V and J ends lost 3 bases and 4 bases, in that order; junction bases with no gene match: 7. This CDR3 has 16 residues. Germline CDR1 is MNHEY and CDR2 is SMNVEV (reference sequence).

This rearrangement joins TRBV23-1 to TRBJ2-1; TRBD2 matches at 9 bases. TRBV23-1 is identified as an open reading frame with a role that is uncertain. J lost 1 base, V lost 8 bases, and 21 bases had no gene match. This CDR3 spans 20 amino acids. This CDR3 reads CASRPDVESSSGVSYNEQFF. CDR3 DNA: TGCGCCAGCCGACCAGACGTGGAAAGTTCTAGCGGGGTGTCCTACAATGAGCAGTTCTTC.

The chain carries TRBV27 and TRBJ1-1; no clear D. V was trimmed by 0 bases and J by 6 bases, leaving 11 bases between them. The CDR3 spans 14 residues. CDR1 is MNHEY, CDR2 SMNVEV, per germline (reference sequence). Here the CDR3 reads CASSLSILSAEAFF. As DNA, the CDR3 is TGTGCCAGCAGTTTATCGATACTGAGCGCTGAAGCTTTCTTT.

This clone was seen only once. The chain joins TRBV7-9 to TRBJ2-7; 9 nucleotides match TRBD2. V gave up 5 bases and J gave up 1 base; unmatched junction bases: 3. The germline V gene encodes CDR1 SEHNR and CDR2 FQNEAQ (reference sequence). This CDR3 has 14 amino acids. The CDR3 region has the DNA TGTGCCAGCAGCCCGGGACTAGCATCCTACGAGCAGTACTTC. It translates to CASSPGLASYEQYF.

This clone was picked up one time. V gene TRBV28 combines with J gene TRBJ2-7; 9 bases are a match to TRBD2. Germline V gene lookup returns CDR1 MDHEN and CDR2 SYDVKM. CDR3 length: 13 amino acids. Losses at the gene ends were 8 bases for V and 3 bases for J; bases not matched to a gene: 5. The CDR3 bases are TGTGCCAGCCAGCGGGAGGTCCTCTACGAGCAGTACTTC. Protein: CASQREVLYEQYF.

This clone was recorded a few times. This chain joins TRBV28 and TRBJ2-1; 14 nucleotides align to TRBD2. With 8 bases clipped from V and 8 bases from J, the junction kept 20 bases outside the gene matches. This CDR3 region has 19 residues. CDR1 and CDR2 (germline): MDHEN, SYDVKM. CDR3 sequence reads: CASGSSTGLAGAAGYEQFF. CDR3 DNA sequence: TGTGCCAGCGGATCATCGACGGGACTAGCGGGAGCTGCAGGATATGAGCAGTTCTTC.

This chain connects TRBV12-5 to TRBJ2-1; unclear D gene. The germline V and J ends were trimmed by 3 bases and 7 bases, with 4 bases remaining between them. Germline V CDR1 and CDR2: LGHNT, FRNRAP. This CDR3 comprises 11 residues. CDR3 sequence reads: CASGFGNEQFF. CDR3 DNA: TGTGCTAGTGGTTTCGGGAATGAGCAGTTCTTC. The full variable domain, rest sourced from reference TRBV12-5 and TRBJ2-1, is DARVTQTPRHKVTEMGQEVTMRCQPILGHNTVFWYRQTMMQGLELLAYFRNRAPLDDSGMPKDRFSAEMPDATLATLKIQPSEPRDSAVYFCASGFGNEQFFGPGTRLTVL.

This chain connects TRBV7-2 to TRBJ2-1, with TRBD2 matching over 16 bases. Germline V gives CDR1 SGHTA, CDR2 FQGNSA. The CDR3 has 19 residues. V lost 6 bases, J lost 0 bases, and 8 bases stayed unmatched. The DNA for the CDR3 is TGTGCCAGCAGTTTCCCGGGACTAGCGGGGGGGAGCTCCTACAATGAGCAGTTCTTC. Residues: CASSFPGLAGGSSYNEQFF.

The CDR3 coding sequence is TGCAGCGGGACTAAAAGCACAGATACGCAGTATTTT. Encoded protein: CSGTKSTDTQYF. This sequence joins TRBV29-1 and TRBJ2-3, with D possibly being TRBD2 (6 bases). Looked up from germline, CDR1 is SQVTM and CDR2 is ANQGSEA. V was cut by 7 bases and J by 0 bases, with 8 bases left in between. The CDR3 is 12 amino acids.

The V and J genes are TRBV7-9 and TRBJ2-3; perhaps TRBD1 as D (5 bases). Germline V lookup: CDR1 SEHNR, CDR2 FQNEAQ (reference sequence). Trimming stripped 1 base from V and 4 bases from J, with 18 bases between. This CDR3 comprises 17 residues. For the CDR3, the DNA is TGTGCCAGCAGCTTAGGACCTCCGGTCGGCAGGGCAGATACGCAGTATTTT. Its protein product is CASSLGPPVGRADTQYF.

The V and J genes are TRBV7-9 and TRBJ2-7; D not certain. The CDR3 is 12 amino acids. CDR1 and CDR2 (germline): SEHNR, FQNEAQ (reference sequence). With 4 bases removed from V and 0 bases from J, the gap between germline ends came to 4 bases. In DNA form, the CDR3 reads TGTGCCAGCAGCTCTATCTCCTACGAGCAGTACTTC. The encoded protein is CASSSISYEQYF. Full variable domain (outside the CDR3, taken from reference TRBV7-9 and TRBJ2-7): DTGVSQNPRHKITKRGQNVTFRCDPISEHNRLYWYRQTLGQGPEFLTYFQNEAQLEKSRLLSDRFSAERPKGSFSTLEIQRTEQGDSAMYLCASSSISYEQYFGPGTRLTVT.

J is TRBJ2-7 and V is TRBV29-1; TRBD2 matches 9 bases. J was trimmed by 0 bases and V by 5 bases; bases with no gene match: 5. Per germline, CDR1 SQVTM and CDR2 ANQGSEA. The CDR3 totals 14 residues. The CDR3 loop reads CSVILAGLSYEQYF. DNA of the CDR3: TGCAGCGTTATACTAGCGGGCCTCTCCTACGAGCAGTACTTC.

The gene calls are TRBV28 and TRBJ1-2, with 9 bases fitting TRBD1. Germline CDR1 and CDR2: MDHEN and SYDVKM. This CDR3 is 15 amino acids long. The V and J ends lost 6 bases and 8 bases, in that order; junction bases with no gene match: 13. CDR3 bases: TGTGCCAGCAGACCACTTGGGGACAGGGCGGAGGGCTACACCTTC. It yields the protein CASRPLGDRAEGYTF.

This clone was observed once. The CDR3 DNA sequence: TGTGCCAGCAGTTTATCGACGGGACAGGTTAAGACCGGGGAGCTGTTTTTT. Its translation is CASSLSTGQVKTGELFF. The chain recombines TRBV27 with TRBJ2-2; 8 nucleotides align to TRBD1. There are 17 residues in the CDR3. The trim removed 0 bases at V and 5 bases at J, leaving 8 bases unmatched. The germline V gene has CDR1 MNHEY and CDR2 SMNVEV (reference sequence).

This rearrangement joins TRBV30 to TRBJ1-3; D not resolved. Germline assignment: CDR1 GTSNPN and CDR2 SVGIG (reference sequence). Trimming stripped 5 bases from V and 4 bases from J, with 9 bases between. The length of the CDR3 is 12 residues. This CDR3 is CAWSSQGNTIYF. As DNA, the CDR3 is TGTGCCTGGTCTTCTCAGGGAAACACCATATATTTT.

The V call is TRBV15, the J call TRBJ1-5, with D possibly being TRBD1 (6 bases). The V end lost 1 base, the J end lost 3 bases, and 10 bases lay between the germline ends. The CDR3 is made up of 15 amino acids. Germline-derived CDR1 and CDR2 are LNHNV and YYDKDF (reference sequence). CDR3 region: CATSRGQETNQPQHF. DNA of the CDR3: TGTGCCACCAGCAGAGGACAGGAAACCAATCAGCCCCAGCATTTT.

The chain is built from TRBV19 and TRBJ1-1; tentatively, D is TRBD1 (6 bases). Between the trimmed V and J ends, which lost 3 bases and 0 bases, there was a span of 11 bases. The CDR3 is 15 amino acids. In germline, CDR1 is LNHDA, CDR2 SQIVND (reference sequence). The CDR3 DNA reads TGTGCCAGTAGTATTCCACAGGGTTTGAACACTGAAGCTTTCTTT. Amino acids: CASSIPQGLNTEAFF.

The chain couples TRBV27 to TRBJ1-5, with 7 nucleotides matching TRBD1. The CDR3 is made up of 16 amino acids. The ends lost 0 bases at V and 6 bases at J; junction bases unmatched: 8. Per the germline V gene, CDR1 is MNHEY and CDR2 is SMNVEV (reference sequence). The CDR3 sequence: CASSLSQTGFSQPQHF. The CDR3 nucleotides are TGTGCCAGCAGTTTATCGCAGACAGGGTTCAGTCAGCCCCAGCATTTT.

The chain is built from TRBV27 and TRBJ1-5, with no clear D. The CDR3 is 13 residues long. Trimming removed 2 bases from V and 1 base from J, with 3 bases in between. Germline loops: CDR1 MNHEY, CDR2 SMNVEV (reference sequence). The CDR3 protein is CASSLQSNQPQHF. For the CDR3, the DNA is TGTGCCAGCAGTTTACAGAGCAATCAGCCCCAGCATTTT.

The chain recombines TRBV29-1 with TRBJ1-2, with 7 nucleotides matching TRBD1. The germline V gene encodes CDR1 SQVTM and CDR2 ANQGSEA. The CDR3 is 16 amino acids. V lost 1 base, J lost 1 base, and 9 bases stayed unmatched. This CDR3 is CSVEGTGSYGNYGYTF. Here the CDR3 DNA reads TGCAGCGTTGAAGGGACAGGATCCTACGGTAACTATGGCTACACCTTC.

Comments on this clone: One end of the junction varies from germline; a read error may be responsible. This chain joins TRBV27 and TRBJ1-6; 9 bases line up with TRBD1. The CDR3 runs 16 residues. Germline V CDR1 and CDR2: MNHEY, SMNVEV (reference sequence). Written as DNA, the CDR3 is TGTGCCAGCACTTTAAGGGTTACAGGGGGCAATTCACCCCTCCACTTT. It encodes CASTLRVTGGNSPLHF.

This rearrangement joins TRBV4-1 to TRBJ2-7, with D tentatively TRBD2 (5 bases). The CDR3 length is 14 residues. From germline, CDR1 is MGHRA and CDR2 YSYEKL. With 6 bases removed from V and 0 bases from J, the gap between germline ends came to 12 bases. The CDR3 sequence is CASSSVGLSYEQYF. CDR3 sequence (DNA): TGCGCCAGCAGTAGCGTGGGCCTCTCCTACGAGCAGTACTTC.

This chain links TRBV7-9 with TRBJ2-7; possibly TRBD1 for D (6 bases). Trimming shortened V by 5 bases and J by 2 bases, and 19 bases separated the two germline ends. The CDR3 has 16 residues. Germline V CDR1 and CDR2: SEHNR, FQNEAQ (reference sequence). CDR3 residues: CASSPIITGIPYEQYF. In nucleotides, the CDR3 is TGTGCCAGCAGCCCAATTATTACAGGGATTCCCTACGAGCAGTACTTC.